One sample yielded the 7 T cell receptor beta chains listed below, sequenced in a study of PD-L1 blockade in urothelial cancer. Sequencing used immunoSEQ multiplex PCR; TCRdb keeps in-frame clones, though not all of them. The sample consists of roughly 40,000 clones, 81% of them appearing once. The sequences come from PBMCs, collected around atezolizumab (anti-PD-L1) treatment. The receptor set was obtained from a man in his 70s with urothelial cancer.

This chain connects TRBV28 to TRBJ1-1; D gene ambiguous. The CDR3 spans 12 residues. Germline values: CDR1 MDHEN, CDR2 SYDVKM. V was cut by 6 bases and J by 2 bases, with 7 bases left in between. The CDR3 nucleotides read TGTGCCAGCAGCATCTACAACACTGAAGCTTTCTTT. As protein: CASSIYNTEAFF.

The J gene is TRBJ2-2, the V gene TRBV4-3; possibly TRBD2 for D (5 bases). This CDR3 is 18 amino acids long. The germline V gene has CDR1 LGHNA and CDR2 YSLEER. Trimming removed 5 bases at V and 6 bases at J, with 25 bases between. The CDR3, as DNA: TGCGCCAGCAGCTACAAGGTACTTCTAGGCGAGGAGGCCGGGGAGCTGTTTTTT. This sequence encodes CASSYKVLLGEEAGELFF.

This clone was recorded only once. The chain is built from TRBV30 and TRBJ1-5, with 9 nucleotides matching TRBD1. The V gene end was trimmed by 5 bases and the J gene end by 8 bases; junction bases not matched to a gene: 7. Germline assignment: CDR1 GTSNPN and CDR2 SVGIG (reference sequence). CDR3 length: 13 amino acids. The CDR3 nucleotides are TGTGCCTGGGGAGGACAGGGGAAGGAGCCCCAGCATTTT. Protein: CAWGGQGKEPQHF.

J is TRBJ2-1 and V is TRBV19, with D perhaps TRBD2 (5 bases). There are 13 residues in the CDR3. V shed 4 bases and J shed 4 bases, with 8 bases lying between them. Germline CDR1 reads LNHDA; CDR2 reads SQIVND (reference sequence). In nucleotides, the CDR3 is TGTGCCAGTAGTAGGACTGATTACAATGAGCAGTTCTTC. Translating it yields CASSRTDYNEQFF.

This chain connects TRBV2 to TRBJ2-2; 10 nucleotides align to TRBD2. This CDR3 has 16 residues. Trimming took 7 bases from V and 7 from J; bases not matched to a gene: 12. The V gene's germline CDR1 is SNHLY and CDR2 FYNNEI. CDR3 region: CASTQGLAGVIGELFF. The CDR3 DNA sequence: TGTGCCAGCACCCAGGGGCTAGCGGGAGTCATCGGGGAGCTGTTTTTT.

V usage is TRBV7-3 and J usage is TRBJ2-1, with 8 bases that match TRBD2. The CDR3 totals 15 residues. V was pared by 5 bases and J by 9 bases, with 12 bases of the junction left unmatched. CDR1 and CDR2 (germline): SGHTA, FQGTGA. CDR3 bases: TGTGCCAGCAGCCCAACTAGCGGACTTGGCTTTGAGCAGTTCTTC. This sequence encodes CASSPTSGLGFEQFF. The variable domain in full, completed from reference TRBV7-3 and TRBJ2-1, reads GAGVSQTPSNKVTEKGKYVELRCDPISGHTALYWYRQSLGQGPEFLIYFQGTGAADDSGLPNDRFFAVRPEGSVSTLKIQRTERGDSAVYLCASSPTSGLGFEQFFGPGTRLTVL.

The DNA of the CDR3 is TGTGCCAGCAGCCAATACCCGGGGGGAGATACGCAGTATTTT. It encodes CASSQYPGGDTQYF. V and J are TRBV16 and TRBJ2-3; TRBD2 aligns across 7 bases. V dropped 1 base and J dropped 5; count of bases not matched to a gene: 3. The CDR3 covers 14 residues. The germline V gene has CDR1 KGHSY and CDR2 FQNENV.